The present T cell receptor beta chain was sequenced within a study of cytomegalovirus exposure and HLA in healthy donors. For the study at large: Earlier findings included about 120 million unique TCR beta sequences obtained from some 180 million T cells.

V was shortened by 3 bases and J by 0 bases, with 4 bases between the two germline ends. CDR1 and CDR2 from the germline V gene are SGHNT and YYREEE (reference sequence). The CDR3 sequence is 14 residues long. Primers: 60 Vbeta forward and 13 Jbeta reverse. Sequencing used immunoSEQ multiplex PCR; TCRdb keeps in-frame clones, though not all of them. Among approximately 150,000 clones, approximately 71% were seen once, and the ten largest hold more than 4%. V and J are TRBV5-4 and TRBJ2-6; D gene ambiguous. This TCR came from a male donor in good health and CMV-seronegative. The sequenced sample was PBMCs. CDR3 bases: TGTGCCAGCAGCTCGAGCTCTGGGGCCAACGTCCTGACTTTC. Translation: CASSSSSGANVLTF.